The source of this TCR beta chain is a study of T-cell memory formation after mild COVID-19. For the study at large: Largely donor-specific sequence clusters came from two donors.

TCRdb re-called the 5' RACE reads through MiXCR, storing one row per CDR3 protein. The table records about 600,000 distinct CDR3 sequences, about 20% of them present only once. Study results and caveats: That cross-reactive memory joined was suggested by some responding clones appearing in pre-infection memory. Whether second-wave clones peaking at day 37 were SARS-CoV-2 specific went unconfirmed. Clones contracting day 15 to 85 were balanced CD4/CD8; later expanders leaned CD4+.

Notes on this clonotype: Its antigen is not identified.

The CDR3 spans 15 residues. Germline trimming cut 4 bases from V and 6 bases from J; bases unmatched to any gene: 7. CDR1 and CDR2 (germline): SGHTA, FQGNSA. V usage is TRBV7-2 and J usage is TRBJ2-1; 9 bases map to TRBD1. The receptor was derived from an adult woman who had mild COVID-19 (a few samples of this study predate the infection). Cell type and time point are not known. Input material: PBMCs or a T cell subset sorted from them (not recorded which). This CDR3 reads CASSSLLTGGNEQFF. The CDR3 bases are TGTGCCAGCAGCTCCTTGCTGACAGGGGGCAATGAGCAGTTCTTC.